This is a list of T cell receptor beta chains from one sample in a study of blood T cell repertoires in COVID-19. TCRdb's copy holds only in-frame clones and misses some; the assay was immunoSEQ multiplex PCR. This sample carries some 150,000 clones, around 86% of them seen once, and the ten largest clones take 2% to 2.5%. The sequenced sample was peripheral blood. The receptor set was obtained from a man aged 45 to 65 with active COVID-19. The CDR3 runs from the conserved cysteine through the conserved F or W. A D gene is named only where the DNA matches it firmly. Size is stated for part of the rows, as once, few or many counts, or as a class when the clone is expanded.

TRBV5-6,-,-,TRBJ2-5,CASTEGAEETQYF,TGTGCCAGCACCGAAGGGGCGGAAGAGACCCAGTACTTC
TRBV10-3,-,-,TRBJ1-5,CAISGSNQPQHF,TGTGCCATATCGGGGAGCAATCAGCCCCAGCATTTT
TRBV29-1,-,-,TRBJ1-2,CSVEQTSSGGYTF,TGCAGCGTTGAGCAGACCTCTTCGGGTGGCTACACCTTC
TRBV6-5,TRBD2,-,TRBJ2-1,CASSYRRGAVNEQFF,TGTGCCAGCAGTTATCGGCGGGGGGCGGTAAATGAGCAGTTCTTC
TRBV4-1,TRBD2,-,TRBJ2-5,CASSQGGRGHQETQYF,TGCGCCAGCAGCCAAGGGGGGAGGGGACACCAAGAGACCCAGTACTTC
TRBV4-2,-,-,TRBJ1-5,CASSQDQRGNQPQHF,TGTGCCAGCAGCCAAGATCAGCGGGGCAATCAGCCCCAGCATTTT
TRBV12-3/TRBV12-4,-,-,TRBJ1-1,CASSTVPNTEAFF,TGTGCCAGCAGCACGGTCCCGAACACTGAAGCTTTCTTT
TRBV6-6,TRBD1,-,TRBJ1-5,CASRMGQAQPQHF,TGTGCCAGCAGAATGGGACAGGCTCAGCCCCAGCATTTT
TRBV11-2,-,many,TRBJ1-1,CASSLESGGATEAFF,TGTGCCAGCAGCTTAGAATCAGGTGGGGCCACTGAAGCTTTCTTT
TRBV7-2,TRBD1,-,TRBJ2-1,CASMRGILGTGRLNEQFF,TGTGCCAGCATGAGGGGGATTTTAGGGACAGGGAGGCTCAATGAGCAGTTCTTC
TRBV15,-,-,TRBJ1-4,CATSINRGSGEKLFF,TGTGCCACCAGCATAAACCGGGGGTCAGGGGAAAAACTGTTTTTT
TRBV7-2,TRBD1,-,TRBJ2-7,CASTQDRGAIYEQYF,TGTGCCAGCACGCAAGACAGGGGGGCAATTTACGAGCAGTACTTC
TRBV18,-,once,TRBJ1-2,CASSPPEIIYGYTF,TGTGCCAGCTCACCACCGGAGATTATCTATGGCTACACCTTC
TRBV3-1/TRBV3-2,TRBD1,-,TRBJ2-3,CASSQRDRATDTQYF,TGTGCCAGCAGCCAACGGGACAGGGCTACAGATACGCAGTATTTT
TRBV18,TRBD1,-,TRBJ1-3,CASSSKPGQGAAGNTIYF,TGTGCCAGCTCCTCTAAGCCGGGACAGGGAGCGGCTGGAAACACCATATATTTT
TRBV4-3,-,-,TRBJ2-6,CASSQGSSGANVLTF,TGCGCCAGCAGCCAAGGTAGCTCTGGGGCCAACGTCCTGACTTTC
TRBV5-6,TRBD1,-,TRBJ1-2,CASSSRLQGVRIYGYTF,TGTGCCAGCAGCTCCCGTCTGCAGGGGGTAAGGATCTATGGCTACACCTTC
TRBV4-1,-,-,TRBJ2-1,CASSQKGGGNANYNQQFF,TGCGCCAGCAGCCAGAAGGGTGGCGGGAACGCAAACTACAATCAGCAGTTCTTC
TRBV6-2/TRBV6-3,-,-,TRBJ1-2,CASSRQSSYGYTF,TGTGCCAGCAGCCGACAGTCATCCTATGGCTACACCTTC
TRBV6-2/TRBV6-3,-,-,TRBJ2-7,CASSWDTRSSYEQYF,TGTGCCAGCAGTTGGGACACCAGGAGCTCCTACGAGCAGTACTTC
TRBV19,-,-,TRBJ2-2,CASKRGGANTGELFF,TGTGCCAGTAAAAGGGGAGGCGCGAACACCGGGGAGCTGTTTTTT
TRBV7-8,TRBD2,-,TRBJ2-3,CASSSGGVADTQYF,TGTGCCAGCAGCTCCGGGGGGGTGGCAGATACGCAGTATTTT
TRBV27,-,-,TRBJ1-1,CASRLGGLHTEAFF,TGTGCCAGCAGACTAGGCGGGCTGCACACTGAAGCTTTCTTT
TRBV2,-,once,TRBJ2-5,CASSEKTEQETQYF,TGTGCCAGCAGTGAAAAGACGGAGCAAGAGACCCAGTACTTC
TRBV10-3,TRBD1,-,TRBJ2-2,CAITGTGRTGELFF,TGTGCCATCACCGGGACAGGGAGGACCGGGGAGCTGTTTTTT
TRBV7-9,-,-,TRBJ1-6,CASSPRTGSGPLHF,TGTGCCAGCAGTCCTAGGACGGGGTCGGGGCCCCTCCACTTT
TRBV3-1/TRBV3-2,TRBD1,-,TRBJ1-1,CASSQGQGVKVTEAFF,TGTGCCAGCAGCCAAGGACAGGGGGTCAAAGTTACTGAAGCTTTCTTT
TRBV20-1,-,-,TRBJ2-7,CSVSQGPDEQYF,TGCAGTGTTAGTCAGGGTCCCGACGAGCAGTACTTC
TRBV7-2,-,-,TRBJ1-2,CASSLMTGSNYGYTF,TGTGCCAGCAGCTTAATGACCGGGTCCAACTATGGCTACACCTTC
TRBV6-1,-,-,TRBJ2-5,CASSEALQQPEETQYF,TGTGCCAGCAGTGAAGCCCTCCAACAGCCCGAAGAGACCCAGTACTTC
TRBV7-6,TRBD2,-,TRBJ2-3,CASSPVAGGTTDTQYF,TGTGCCAGCAGCCCGGTAGCGGGGGGCACCACAGATACGCAGTATTTT
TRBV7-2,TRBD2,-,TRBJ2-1,CASSKTGGSYNEQFF,TGTGCCAGCAGCAAGACGGGGGGGTCCTACAATGAGCAGTTCTTC
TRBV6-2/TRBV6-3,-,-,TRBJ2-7,CASRLGGEPYEQYF,TGTGCCAGCCGCCTGGGCGGGGAACCCTACGAGCAGTACTTC
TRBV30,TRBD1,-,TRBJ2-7,CAWWSTGIYEQYF,TGTGCCTGGTGGTCGACAGGGATCTACGAGCAGTACTTC
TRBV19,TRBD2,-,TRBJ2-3,CASKSLGTSGVYSTDTQYF,TGTGCCAGTAAATCCTTGGGGACTAGCGGGGTGTATAGCACAGATACGCAGTATTTT
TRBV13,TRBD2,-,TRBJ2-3,CASSPTSGTSGGDGRTDTQYF,TGTGCCAGCAGCCCAACTTCCGGGACTAGCGGGGGGGACGGGCGGACAGATACGCAGTATTTT
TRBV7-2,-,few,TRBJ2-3,CASSLVESSTDTQYF,TGTGCCAGCAGCTTAGTGGAGTCGAGCACAGATACGCAGTATTTT
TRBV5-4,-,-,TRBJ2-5,CASSPKGGETQYF,TGTGCCAGCAGTCCCAAAGGGGGAGAGACCCAGTACTTC
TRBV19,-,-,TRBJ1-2,CASSTQDYGYTF,TGTGCCAGTAGTACCCAGGATTATGGCTACACCTTC
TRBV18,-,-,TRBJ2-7,CASSFLRGVSYEQYF,TGTGCCAGCTCATTCCTCAGGGGGGTCTCCTACGAGCAGTACTTC
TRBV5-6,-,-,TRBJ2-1,CASSLATLSSYNEQFF,TGTGCCAGCAGCTTGGCGACACTGAGCTCCTACAATGAGCAGTTCTTC
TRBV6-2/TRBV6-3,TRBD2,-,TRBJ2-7,CASSTSSGGSVYEQYF,TGTGCCAGCAGTACCTCAAGCGGGGGATCCGTCTACGAGCAGTACTTC
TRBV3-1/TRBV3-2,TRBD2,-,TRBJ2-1,CASSQLIAGGYNEQFF,TGTGCCAGCAGCCAACTGATAGCGGGGGGGTACAATGAGCAGTTCTTC
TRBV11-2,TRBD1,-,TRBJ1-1,CASSLSGTGAEAFF,TGTGCCAGCAGCTTGTCCGGGACAGGGGCTGAAGCTTTCTTT
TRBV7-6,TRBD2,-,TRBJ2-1,CASSTGTSSYNEQFF,TGTGCCAGCAGCACCGGGACTAGCTCCTACAATGAGCAGTTCTTC